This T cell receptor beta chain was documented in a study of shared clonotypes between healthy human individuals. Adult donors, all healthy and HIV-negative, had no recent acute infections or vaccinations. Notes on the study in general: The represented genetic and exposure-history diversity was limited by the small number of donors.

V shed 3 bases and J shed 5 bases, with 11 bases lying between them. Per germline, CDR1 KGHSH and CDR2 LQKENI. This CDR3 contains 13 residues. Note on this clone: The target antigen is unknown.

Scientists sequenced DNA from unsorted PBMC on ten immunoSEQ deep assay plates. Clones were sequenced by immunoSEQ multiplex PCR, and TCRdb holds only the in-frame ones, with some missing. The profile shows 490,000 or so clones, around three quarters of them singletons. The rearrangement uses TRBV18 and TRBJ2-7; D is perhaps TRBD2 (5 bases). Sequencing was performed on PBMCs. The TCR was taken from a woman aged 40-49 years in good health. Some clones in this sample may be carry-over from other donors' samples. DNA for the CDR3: TGTGCCAGCTCACCTCGGGGAAACGACGAGCAGTACTTC. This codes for CASSPRGNDEQYF. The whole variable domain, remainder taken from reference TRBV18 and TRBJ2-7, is NAGVMQNPRHLVRRRGQEARLRCSPMKGHSHVYWYRQLPEEGLKFMVYLQKENIIDESGMPKERFSAEFPKEGPSILRIQQVVRGDSAAYFCASSPRGNDEQYFGPGTRLTVT.